The sequence of this T cell receptor (beta chain) was determined in a study of CD8 T cells in Susac syndrome. V shed 5 bases, J shed 3 bases, and the junction held 6 bases outside the gene matches. CDR3 length: 14 residues. Germline V CDR1 and CDR2: SGHDT, YYEEEE. cDNA came from approximately 0.5 to 1 ug RNA primed by random hexamers. By means of immunoSEQ multiplex PCR, TCR beta CDR3 spanning 54 Vbeta and 13 Jbeta underwent amplification. TCRdb itself ran the immunoSEQ multiplex PCR reads through MiXCR, one entry per CDR3 protein. The table has 150,000 or so distinct CDR3 sequences, about 91% seen once; the top ten hold approximately 0.073%.

V gene TRBV5-6 combines with J gene TRBJ2-5; 8 nucleotides agree with TRBD1. Material: CD4+ T cells from PBMCs. The TCR sequence derives from a human donor in good health. CDR3 nucleotide sequence: TGTGCCAGCAGAGCTGCAGGGGGCGAAGAGACCCAGTACTTC. It translates to CASRAAGGEETQYF.